The clone carrying this T cell receptor beta chain has more than one count but fewer than ten. Its matching antigen is unknown. The sequenced template was cDNA made from the entire isolated RNA. Reads from naive, central memory and regulatory T cell samples averaged about 3.3 million. Repertoires were generated with immunoSEQ multiplex PCR, while TCRdb's copy carries only in-frame clones and drops some. The table includes approximately 730,000 clones, 10% to 15% detected once. Every donor had blood drawn once into heparin, around 0.12 L on average. These data are taken from a study of beta chain features in type 1 diabetes. Study conclusions and caveats: TCRB CDR3s were moderately but significantly shorter in Type 1 diabetes patients in all four CD4+ subsets. The similarity of naive, central memory and Treg TCRB repertoires appeared greater among patients than among healthy donors.

Per germline, CDR1 MGHRA and CDR2 YSYEKL. V lost 0 bases and J 0 bases, leaving 6 bases between the germline ends. The CDR3 extends over 14 amino acids. The TCR was taken from a man aged 18 to 30 with type 1 diabetes. The specimen was naive CD4+ T cells from blood. The chain recombines TRBV4-1 with TRBJ2-7; D gene unclear. The CDR3 DNA reads as TGCGCCAGCAGCCAAGACCCCATCTCCTACGAGCAGTACTTC. It translates to CASSQDPISYEQYF.